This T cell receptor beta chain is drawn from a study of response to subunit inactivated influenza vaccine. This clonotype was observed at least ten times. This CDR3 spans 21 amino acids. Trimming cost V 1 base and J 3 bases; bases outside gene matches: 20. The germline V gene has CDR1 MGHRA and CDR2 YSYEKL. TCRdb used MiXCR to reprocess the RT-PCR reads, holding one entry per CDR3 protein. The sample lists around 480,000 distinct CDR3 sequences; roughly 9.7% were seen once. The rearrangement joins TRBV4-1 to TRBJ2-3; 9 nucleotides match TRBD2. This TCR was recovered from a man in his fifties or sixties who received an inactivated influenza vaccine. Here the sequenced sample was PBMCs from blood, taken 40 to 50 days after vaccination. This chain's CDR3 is CASSQATEGLTSGGRTDTQYF. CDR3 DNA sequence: TGCGCCAGCAGCCAAGCAACCGAGGGGTTGACTAGCGGAGGGAGGACAGATACGCAGTATTTT.